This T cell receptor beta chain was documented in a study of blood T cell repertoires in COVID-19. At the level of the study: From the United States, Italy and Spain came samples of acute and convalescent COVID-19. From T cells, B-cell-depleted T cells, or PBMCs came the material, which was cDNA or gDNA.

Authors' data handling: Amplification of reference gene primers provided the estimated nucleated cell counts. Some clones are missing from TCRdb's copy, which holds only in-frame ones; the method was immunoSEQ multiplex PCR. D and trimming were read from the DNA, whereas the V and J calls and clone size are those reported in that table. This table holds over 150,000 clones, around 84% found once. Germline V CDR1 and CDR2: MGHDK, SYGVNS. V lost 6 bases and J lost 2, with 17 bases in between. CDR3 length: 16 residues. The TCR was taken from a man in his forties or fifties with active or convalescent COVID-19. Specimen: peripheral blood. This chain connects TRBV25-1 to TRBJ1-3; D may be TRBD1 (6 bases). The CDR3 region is CASRSGTYVPGNTIYF. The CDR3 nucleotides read TGTGCCAGCAGGTCCGGGACATATGTTCCTGGAAACACCATATATTTT.